The entry that follows covers one TCR beta chain sequence. Through a sample-barcoded 5' primer and a J-beta primer mix, a second PCR was run for about 6 to 12 cycles. TCRdb re-derived calls from the 5' RACE reads in MiXCR, one entry per CDR3 protein. The data show over 1,500,000 distinct CDR3 sequences, with less than 50% seen just once and roughly 2.1% held by the top ten. This specimen comes from a study of blood T cells in healthy people across ages. With V trimmed by 1 base and J by 6 bases, 5 bases remained unmatched. The CDR3 runs to 14 residues. CDR1 SGHTA and CDR2 FQGTGA come from the germline V gene.

This sequence originates from a woman between 35 and 50 years old in good health. J is TRBJ1-1 and V is TRBV7-3, with 7 bases that match TRBD1. The sequenced material came from blood. The CDR3 DNA is TGTGCCAGCAGCTTAAAGGCCAGGGGGGCTGAAGCTTTCTTT. It encodes CASSLKARGAEAFF.